Reported below is one TCR beta chain. What antigen it recognizes has not been identified. Base quality data are lacking; no much larger clone is found one base away. To synthesize cDNA, template-switch 5'RACE was performed with a primer carrying a 10-nucleotide random unique molecular identifier so that each TCR transcript was tagged. Every sequencing run covered 15-18 subjects and yielded more than 160 million TCR-beta sequences. The RNeasy kit was used to extract total RNA. TCR-beta VDJ regions were amplified with primers for the TCR constant region and the 5'RACE anchor, using the KAPA Real-time Library Amplification kit. Sample indexes and Illumina adaptors were added in a first PCR, and a second PCR then increased library yield. After purification with Ampure beads, the TCR product of roughly 650 bp was size-selected on a 2% E-gel SizeSelection system. Library quality was checked on a Bioanalyzer, concentration was measured with Qubit, and libraries were quantified with the Kapa Library Quantification kit before pooling. An Illumina HiSeq 2500 was used to sequence the libraries paired-end at 2 x 150 bp. To increase sequence diversity, roughly 25-31% phiX was spiked into each library pool. The authors' analysis ran thus. The quality-filtered reads were processed with the UMI-based MiGEC pipeline, whose error correction step removed more than 90% of the raw TCR sequences. IMGT germline references were used for alignment of VDJ genes, and clonotypes were defined by a unique CDR3 amino acid sequence together with V-J genes. Clonal expansion, Shannon diversity, and CDR3 relatedness (CalcPairwiseDistances, ClusterSamples) were evaluated with VDJtools, and phylogenetic trees were built with CLCbio workbench. Using coefficient-of-variation modelling across technical triplicates, the study counted a clone as expanded if it had at least 8 unique UMIs. TCRdb applied fastp at Q25 and MiXCR to the public reads, then kept only in-frame beta chains. Rows with a matching CDR3 protein are joined into one entry that keeps the most common DNA and genes. TCRdb's processing, not the study's, gives the V and J calls here. Within this sample are 80,000 to 100,000 distinct CDR3 sequences, with under 4.5% of them counted one time only. About 3% of the sample comes from the top ten.

This specimen belongs to a study of neurological immune-mediated disorders (dated by TCRdb to between 2018 and 2021). For the wider study: Among the 34 multiple sclerosis patients, relapsing-remitting MS accounted for approximately 31 and secondary progressive MS accounted for 3. Using UMI-based sequencing, the study compared peripheral blood TCR-beta repertoires from patients with HTLV-I-associated myelopathy (HAM/TSP), patients with multiple sclerosis, and healthy controls. Longitudinal samples, technical triplicates and paired sorted CD4+ and CD8+ T-cell subsets, alongside PBMC samples, were included among the approximately 110 TCR-beta libraries. The cohort comprised about 70 subjects: approximately 15 HAM/TSP patients, 35 or so multiple sclerosis patients and some 20 healthy controls.

For unsorted PBMC libraries, 2 million PBMCs were used after storage in RNAlater at -80 degrees C until RNA extraction. The multiple sclerosis patients were enrolled in a US clinical protocol that evaluated disease progression with magnetic resonance imaging. Peripheral blood underwent Ficoll-Hypaque density gradient centrifugation to isolate PBMCs, which were then cryopreserved in liquid nitrogen. The paper's findings and limits, for the study overall: Across subjects, expanded clones never shared an identical CDR3 amino acid sequence, which suggests that the TCR-beta repertoires in every group were private. TCR clonal expansion was greatest in HAM/TSP patients and smallest in MS patients, who ranked below even healthy controls. The MS cluster was not associated with any clinical or MRI features, and the authors stated that larger cohorts are needed. Repertoires from 18 of 34 MS patients were grouped by phylogenetic analysis into a cluster of related CDR3 sequences, suggesting a possible repertoire-level signature.

The clonotype comes from a woman aged 50 to 60 with multiple sclerosis. Sequencing was performed on PBMCs.

CDR3 sequence: CASSLSGTSGQETQYF. The DNA is as follows: TGTGCCAGCAGCTTATCCGGGACTAGCGGCCAAGAGACCCAGTACTTC. This chain is built from TRBV7-2 and TRBJ2-5, and 11 junction bases match TRBD2. V ends up 2 bases short and J 1 base short, with an unmatched junction base count of 3. Sequences SGHTA (CDR1) and FQGNSA (CDR2) are obtained from the germline V gene. Taken from cysteine to phenylalanine, the CDR3 has 16 residues. Only the CDR3 DNA is retained, 48 bases long and in frame from the first base. This CDR3, with the reference TRBV7-2 and TRBJ2-5 proteins standing in past its ends, gives the full variable domain GAGVSQSPSNKVTEKGKDVELRCDPISGHTALYWYRQSLGQGLEFLIYFQGNSAPDKSGLPSDRFSAERTGGSVSTLTIQRTQQEDSAVYLCASSLSGTSGQETQYFGPGTRLLVL.